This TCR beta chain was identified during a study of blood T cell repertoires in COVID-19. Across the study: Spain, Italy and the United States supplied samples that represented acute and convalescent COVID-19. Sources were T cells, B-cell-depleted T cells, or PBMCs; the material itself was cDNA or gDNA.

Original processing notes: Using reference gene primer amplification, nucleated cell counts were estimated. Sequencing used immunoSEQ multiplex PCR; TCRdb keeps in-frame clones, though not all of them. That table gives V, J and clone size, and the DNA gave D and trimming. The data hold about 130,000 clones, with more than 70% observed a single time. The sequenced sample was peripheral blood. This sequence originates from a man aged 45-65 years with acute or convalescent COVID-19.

The CDR3 nucleotides are TGTGCCAGCAGCGGACAGGGATCGAGCACTGAAGCTTTCTTT. It yields the protein CASSGQGSSTEAFF. The chain links TRBV9 to TRBJ1-1; 7 nucleotides agree with TRBD1. Losses at the gene ends were 3 bases for V and 4 bases for J; bases not matched to a gene: 6. There are 14 residues in the CDR3. Germline CDR1 SGDLS, CDR2 YYNGEE.